Described below is a single T cell receptor (beta chain) sequence and its context. As yet, its antigen is unknown. From germline, CDR1 is SGHNT and CDR2 YYREEE (reference sequence). This CDR3 comprises 13 residues. V was trimmed by 6 bases and J by 4 bases, leaving 14 bases between them. This sample is part of a study of cytomegalovirus exposure and HLA in healthy donors. Overall study results and limits: Researchers counted roughly 150 TCR beta chains as cytomegalovirus-associated. Excluded: some indistinguishable V segments such as TRBV6-2 and TRBV6-3. CMV antigen specificity was confirmed in vitro for a few CMV-associated chains. Researchers reported in a later analysis that a missense DCLRE1C variant was tied to TCR beta V- and J-gene trimming.

A multiplex PCR was run with 60 Vbeta primers and 13 Jbeta primers. Repertoires were generated with immunoSEQ multiplex PCR, while TCRdb's copy carries only in-frame clones and drops some. The sample includes nearly 110,000 clones, approximately 80% of them seen just once. The chain links TRBV5-4 to TRBJ2-7; a weak D match, TRBD1 (5 bases). The sample taken for sequencing was PBMCs. This clonotype was obtained from a male donor in good health and CMV-seronegative. CDR3 region: CASTQGVNYEQYF. The CDR3 DNA is TGTGCCAGCACCCAAGGGGTCAATTACGAGCAGTACTTC.